This TCR beta chain was documented in a study of CD8 T cells in ankylosing spondylitis. Findings and limits, study-wide: A TCR beta motif of several highly homologous variants seemed to mark ankylosing spondylitis blood. Some motif variants were previously reported in reactive arthritis synovial fluid and blood. Peripheral blood samples showed relatively rare disease-linked clones, and these clones were CD8+.

The germline gives CDR1 MDHEN, CDR2 SYDVKM. CDR3 length equals 14 residues. Trimming cost V 3 bases and J 6 bases, with 14 bases left between them. This clonotype was observed a few times. The target antigen is unknown. Quantitative 5'-RACE with molecular barcodes produced the TCR beta libraries. Each CDR3 protein is one row after TCRdb ran MiXCR on the 5' RACE reads. The sample carries approximately 200,000 distinct CDR3 sequences, roughly 13% recorded once. This TCR was sampled from a female donor with ankylosing spondylitis or in good health (not recorded which). V is TRBV28 and J is TRBJ2-5; a possible D gene is TRBD2 (5 bases). Sequenced: blood, either unsorted or a sorted T cell fraction (not recorded which). In nucleotides, the CDR3 is TGTGCCAGCAGTTTGGACGGGGTACGTCAGACCCAGTACTTC. Protein sequence: CASSLDGVRQTQYF.